This paragraph covers one T cell receptor (beta chain) sequence. This specimen belongs to a study of blood T cell repertoires in COVID-19. In the original workflow: Reference gene primer amplification in the assay estimated nucleated cell counts. The table came from immunoSEQ multiplex PCR; TCRdb's copy has only in-frame clones and leaves some out. V and J calls plus clone size are reproduced from that table; the DNA served to infer D and trimming. The sample has 84,000 or so clones, over 70% seen once; the top ten hold 9.5% to 10%. This CDR3 is built from 13 residues. Deletions cut 1 base from V and 3 bases from J, with 6 bases between. Germline V lookup: CDR1 SGHVS, CDR2 FQNEAQ.

This TCR derives from a human donor in a cohort sampled during active COVID-19. Source material: peripheral blood. The gene calls are TRBV7-8 and TRBJ1-2; D ambiguous. The CDR3 sequence: CASSLGGDYGYTF. In DNA, the CDR3 is TGTGCCAGCAGCTTAGGGGGAGACTATGGCTACACCTTC.